The following is a T cell receptor (beta chain) sequence with its context. Its antigen is not identified. The data originate from a study of CD8 T cells in Susac syndrome. The RNA, about 0.5 to 1 ug, was put through reverse transcription using random hexamers. The TCR beta CDR3 was amplified by immunoSEQ multiplex PCR across 54 Vbeta, 13 Jbeta. TCRdb reanalysed the immunoSEQ multiplex PCR reads using MiXCR and keeps one entry per CDR3 protein. Here the sample spans 180,000 or so distinct CDR3 sequences, about 95% being singletons. This CDR3 region has 15 residues. CDR1 LGHNA and CDR2 YNFKEQ come from the germline V gene. V was pared by 8 bases and J by 0 bases, with 7 bases of the junction left unmatched. The authors carried out high-throughput sequencing of TCR beta. They applied it to CD8+ and CD4+ T cells obtained from blood. Negative isolation yielded CD4+ and CD8+ T cells, and FACS enriched TEMRA cells.

Findings and caveats of the study: The TCR sequencing and HLA analysis in the study involved a relatively small number of individuals, as the study acknowledged.

The rearrangement links TRBV4-2 to TRBJ2-3, with 8 bases that match TRBD2. This clonotype originated in a human donor in good health. Sequenced input: CD4+ T cells from PBMCs. Here the CDR3 reads CASDQAGVSTDTQYF. The CDR3 nucleotides are TGTGCCAGCGATCAAGCGGGGGTTAGCACAGATACGCAGTATTTT.